Following are 24 T cell receptor beta chains from one sample sequenced in a study of blood T cell repertoires in COVID-19. TCRdb keeps only in-frame clones here, not all; method: immunoSEQ multiplex PCR. The sample has approximately 350,000 clones; 85% to 90% are singletons. Specimen: PBMCs or T cells enriched from blood (not recorded which). The origin of the receptors is a man aged 18 to 29 who had recovered from COVID-19.

The chain links TRBV6-5 to TRBJ2-7; D is unclear. Deletions cut 0 bases from V and 3 bases from J, with 12 bases between. Germline lookup yields CDR1 MNHEY and CDR2 SVGAGI. The CDR3 length is 15 residues. Here the CDR3 reads CASSYSTLNSYEQYF. The CDR3 DNA reads as TGTGCCAGCAGTTACTCAACCCTAAACAGCTACGAGCAGTACTTC.

This sequence joins TRBV6-4 and TRBJ2-1; TRBD2 matches at 9 bases. CDR3 size: 15 residues. J lost 2 bases, V lost 6 bases, and 5 bases had no gene match. The germline V gene has CDR1 MRHNA and CDR2 SNTAGT. The CDR3 DNA is TGTGCCAGCAGCCCGACTAGCGGTACCTACAATGAGCAGTTCTTC. Translation gives CASSPTSGTYNEQFF.

The chain has TRBV6-5 and TRBJ2-7, with TRBD1 as a possible D gene (7 bases). Deletions cut 7 bases from V and 1 base from J, with 14 bases between. This CDR3 comprises 14 residues. CDR1 and CDR2 from the germline V gene are MNHEY and SVGAGI. The CDR3 reads CASTPQGGSYEQYF. DNA for the CDR3: TGTGCCAGCACTCCCCAGGGGGGTTCCTACGAGCAGTACTTC.

A single count supports this clone. This sequence joins TRBV15 and TRBJ1-6, with TRBD1 as a possible D gene (5 bases). The CDR3 sequence is 15 residues long. V was pared by 1 base and J by 7 bases, with 11 bases between. CDR1 is LNHNV, CDR2 YYDKDF, per germline (reference sequence). The CDR3 nucleotides are TGTGCCACCAGCAGAGGTGCGGGGGAGAATTCACCCCTCCACTTT. Its protein is CATSRGAGENSPLHF. The variable domain in full, completed from reference TRBV15 and TRBJ1-6, reads DAMVIQNPRYQVTQFGKPVTLSCSQTLNHNVMYWYQQKSSQAPKLLFHYYDKDFNNEADTPDNFQSRRPNTSFCFLDIRSPGLGDTAMYLCATSRGAGENSPLHFGNGTRLTVT.

J is TRBJ2-7 and V is TRBV27; D possibly corresponds to TRBD1 (6 bases). The CDR3 has 15 amino acids. In germline, CDR1 is MNHEY, CDR2 SMNVEV (reference sequence). V was cut by 6 bases and J by 0 bases, with 15 bases left in between. Here the CDR3 reads CASSPDRRSSYEQYF. CDR3 coding DNA: TGTGCCAGCAGCCCTGACAGGAGGAGCTCCTACGAGCAGTACTTC.

This clone has a handful of counts. This chain connects TRBV12-3 or TRBV12-4 to TRBJ1-3; D is undetermined. The CDR3 runs to 12 residues. Trimming took off 7 bases at V and 1 base at J, with 5 bases between the two ends. This chain's CDR3 is CASTISGNTIYF. In nucleotides, the CDR3 is TGTGCCAGCACCATTTCTGGAAACACCATATATTTT.

V is TRBV19 and J is TRBJ1-2; D may be TRBD1 (5 bases). Germline V gene lookup returns CDR1 LNHDA and CDR2 SQIVND (reference sequence). The CDR3 sequence is 15 residues long. V lost 3 bases and J 5 bases, leaving 16 bases between the germline ends. This CDR3 is CASSIGVGGRYGYTF. As DNA, the CDR3 is TGTGCCAGTAGTATCGGCGTCGGGGGAAGGTATGGCTACACCTTC.

The genes are TRBV7-3 and TRBJ2-7, with no clear D. The CDR3 length is 12 residues. Trimming removed 5 bases from V and 7 bases from J, with 12 bases in between. Germline loops: CDR1 SGHTA, CDR2 FQGTGA. CDR3: CASSPGSREQYF. CDR3 in DNA: TGTGCCAGCAGCCCTGGTTCGCGAGAGCAGTACTTC.

This chain uses TRBV28 with TRBJ1-2, with 9 nucleotides matching TRBD1. Trimming at V came to 8 bases and at J to 3 bases, leaving 4 bases not matched to a gene. The length of the CDR3 is 13 residues. Per germline, CDR1 MDHEN and CDR2 SYDVKM. The CDR3 sequence: CASRTGADYGYTF. As DNA, the CDR3 is TGTGCCAGCCGGACAGGGGCGGACTATGGCTACACCTTC.

The chain joins TRBV9 to TRBJ2-5; D is ambiguous. CDR1 and CDR2 (germline): SGDLS, YYNGEE. This CDR3 has 16 amino acids. V gave up 0 bases and J gave up 4 bases, with 16 bases separating them. The CDR3 here is CASSVVGRSETETQYF. The CDR3 DNA follows: TGTGCCAGCAGCGTAGTTGGGCGTTCCGAGACAGAGACCCAGTACTTC.

The V call is TRBV9, the J call TRBJ2-7; D remains unclear. Trimming removed 4 bases from V and 5 bases from J, with 13 bases in between. The germline V gene has CDR1 SGDLS and CDR2 YYNGEE. The CDR3 runs to 13 residues. The CDR3 sequence is CASSPRPLDEQYF. The CDR3 DNA follows: TGTGCCAGCAGCCCGAGGCCCCTAGACGAGCAGTACTTC.

The table lists this clone with a count of one. V usage is TRBV5-6 and J usage is TRBJ1-1; TRBD1 is a possible D gene (6 bases). The V end lost 3 bases, the J end lost 11 bases, and 14 bases lay between the germline ends. Germline CDR1 SGHDT, CDR2 YYEEEE. The CDR3 extends over 12 amino acids. CDR3 nucleotides: TGTGCCAGCAGCTCCCAGGGGAAGAGGGCTTTCTTT. Amino acids: CASSSQGKRAFF.

The chain recombines TRBV19 with TRBJ1-2, with no clear D. Trimming took off 7 bases at V and 9 bases at J, with 18 bases between the two ends. The CDR3 has 13 amino acids. Germline CDR1 reads LNHDA; CDR2 reads SQIVND (reference sequence). Written as DNA, the CDR3 is TGTGCCAGTACTTCGACCGGGGAGGTGAGCTACACCTTC. It is translated as CASTSTGEVSYTF.

In regard to this clone: The identical CDR3 is also encoded by other nucleotide sequences in the sample. CDR3 nucleotides: TGTGCCAGCTCACCACCGACAGGGGCGAGGAACACTGAAGCTTTCTTT. Translation: CASSPPTGARNTEAFF. This chain joins TRBV18 and TRBJ1-1, with 8 bases that match TRBD1. The CDR3 covers 16 residues. J lost 1 base, V lost 0 bases, and 4 bases had no gene match. Germline V lookup: CDR1 KGHSH, CDR2 LQKENI.

The chain employs TRBV3-1 (or the pseudogene TRBV3-2) and TRBJ1-2, with 8 nucleotides matching TRBD1. The V and J ends lost 1 base and 7 bases, in that order; junction bases with no gene match: 8. CDR1 is LGHDT, CDR2 YNNKEL, per germline (reference sequence). The CDR3 loop spans 15 amino acids. CDR3 DNA sequence: TGTGCCAGCAGCCAAGGGGCAGGGGGCATAGTTGGCTACACCTTC. Its protein product is CASSQGAGGIVGYTF.

The chain has TRBV27 and TRBJ2-1; D perhaps matches TRBD2 (5 bases). The germline V gene encodes CDR1 MNHEY and CDR2 SMNVEV (reference sequence). The CDR3 is 14 residues long. Trimming removed 6 bases at V and 6 bases at J, with 15 bases between. CDR3 region: CASRSGAPFNEQFF. The CDR3 DNA reads TGTGCCAGCAGAAGCGGTGCCCCCTTCAATGAGCAGTTCTTC.

As DNA, the CDR3 is TGTGCTAGTGGTTTGTTACCGGGAAACTATGGCTACACCTTC. Its protein is CASGLLPGNYGYTF. This chain links TRBV12-5 with TRBJ1-2; no definite D call. This CDR3 has 14 amino acids. Trimming removed 2 bases at V and 2 bases at J, with 9 bases between. Germline loops: CDR1 LGHNT, CDR2 FRNRAP.

V and J are TRBV7-2 and TRBJ2-5; D is ambiguous. The CDR3 covers 15 residues. The V gene lost 1 base and the J gene lost 0 bases, with 9 bases spanning the gap. CDR1 is SGHTA, CDR2 FQGNSA, per germline. CDR3 sequence: CASSLVVDYQETQYF. The CDR3 nucleotides read TGTGCCAGCAGCTTAGTAGTCGACTACCAAGAGACCCAGTACTTC.

J is TRBJ2-7 and V is TRBV23-1; 7 nucleotides agree with TRBD1. TRBV23-1 is given ORF status, its function remaining uncertain. This CDR3 region has 15 residues. V was clipped by 1 base and J by 5 bases; unmatched bases: 8. The CDR3 DNA reads as TGCGCCAGCAGTCAATTCTCGACAGGGCGGCACGAGCAGTACTTC. This encodes CASSQFSTGRHEQYF.

The V and J genes are TRBV6-2 or TRBV6-3 and TRBJ1-4; D is ambiguous. CDR1 MNHEY and CDR2 SVGEGT come from the germline V gene. This CDR3 region has 16 residues. V shed 3 bases and J shed 7 bases, with 18 bases lying between them. In DNA form, the CDR3 reads TGTGCCAGCAGTTATTCCGGGGTAAACGGCGGTGAAAAACTGTTTTTT. Translation gives CASSYSGVNGGEKLFF.

The genes are TRBV7-9 and TRBJ1-2; D is possibly TRBD1 (6 bases). This CDR3 is built from 16 residues. Trimming left V 5 bases short and J 0 bases short, with 16 bases between. Germline V gene data show CDR1 as SEHNR and CDR2 as FQNEAQ (reference sequence). The CDR3 is CASSRPQGNSNYGYTF. CDR3 coding DNA: TGTGCCAGCAGCCGTCCTCAGGGGAACTCTAACTATGGCTACACCTTC.

The chain links TRBV5-4 to TRBJ1-1; a weak D match, TRBD1 (5 bases). The CDR3 length is 15 residues. From germline, CDR1 is SGHNT and CDR2 YYREEE (reference sequence). V dropped 3 bases and J dropped 2 bases, with 14 bases sitting between them. In nucleotides, the CDR3 is TGTGCCAGCAGCTGGGGTGCAGGGCTTAACACTGAAGCTTTCTTT. It encodes CASSWGAGLNTEAFF. Full variable domain (rest looked up from reference TRBV5-4 and TRBJ1-1): ETGVTQSPTHLIKTRGQQVTLRCSSQSGHNTVSWYQQALGQGPQFIFQYYREEENGRGNFPPRFSGLQFPNYSSELNVNALELDDSALYLCASSWGAGLNTEAFFGQGTRLTVV.

This rearrangement joins TRBV4-2 to TRBJ2-4; a weak D match, TRBD2 (6 bases). Looked up from germline, CDR1 is LGHNA and CDR2 is YNFKEQ. Trimming removed 0 bases from V and 0 bases from J, with 18 bases in between. The CDR3 covers 19 residues. CDR3 region: CASSQDRQGGGQAKNIQYF. The CDR3, as DNA: TGTGCCAGCAGCCAAGATCGGCAGGGAGGAGGGCAAGCCAAAAACATTCAGTACTTC.

The V gene is TRBV7-9, the J gene TRBJ1-1; 8 bases match TRBD1. CDR1 and CDR2 (germline): SEHNR, FQNEAQ (reference sequence). CDR3 length equals 17 residues. Trimming cost V 8 bases and J 0 bases; bases outside gene matches: 14. CDR3 sequence (DNA): TGTGCCAGCCGCCACTGGGGACAGGCTGATTTGAACACTGAAGCTTTCTTT. The encoded protein is CASRHWGQADLNTEAFF.